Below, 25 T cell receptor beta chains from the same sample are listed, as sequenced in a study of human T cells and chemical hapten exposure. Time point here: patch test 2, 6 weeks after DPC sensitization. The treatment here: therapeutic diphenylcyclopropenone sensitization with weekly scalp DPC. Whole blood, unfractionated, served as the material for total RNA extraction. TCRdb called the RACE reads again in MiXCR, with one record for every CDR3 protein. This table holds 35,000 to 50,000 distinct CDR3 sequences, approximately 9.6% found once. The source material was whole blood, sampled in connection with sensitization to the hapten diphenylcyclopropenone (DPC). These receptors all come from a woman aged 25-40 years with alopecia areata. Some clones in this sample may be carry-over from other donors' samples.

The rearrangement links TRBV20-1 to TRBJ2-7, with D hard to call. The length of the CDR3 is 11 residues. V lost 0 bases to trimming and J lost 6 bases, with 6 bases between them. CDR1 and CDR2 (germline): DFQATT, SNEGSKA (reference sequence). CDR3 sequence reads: CSARDPPEQYF. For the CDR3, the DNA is TGCAGTGCTAGAGACCCTCCCGAGCAGTACTTC.

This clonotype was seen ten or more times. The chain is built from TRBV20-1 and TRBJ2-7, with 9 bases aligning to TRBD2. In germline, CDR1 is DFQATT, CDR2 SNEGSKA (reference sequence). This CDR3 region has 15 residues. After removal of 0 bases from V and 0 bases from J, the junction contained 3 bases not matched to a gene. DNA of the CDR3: TGCAGTGCTAGAGATAAGCGGGGGGACTCCTACGAGCAGTACTTC. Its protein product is CSARDKRGDSYEQYF.

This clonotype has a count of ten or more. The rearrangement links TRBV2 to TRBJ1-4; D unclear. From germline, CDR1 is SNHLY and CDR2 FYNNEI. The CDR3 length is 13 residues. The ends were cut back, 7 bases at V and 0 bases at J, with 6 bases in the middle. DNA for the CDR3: TGTGCCAGCATGGCAGCAACTAATGAAAAACTGTTTTTT. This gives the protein CASMAATNEKLFF.

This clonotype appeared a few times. The CDR3: CASSPRTGQGSPLHF. The CDR3 nucleotides read TGTGCCAGCAGTCCCCGGACAGGGCAGGGTTCACCCCTCCACTTT. The chain links TRBV12-3 or TRBV12-4 to TRBJ1-6; TRBD1 aligns across 8 bases. CDR3 length equals 15 residues. Trimming cost V 5 bases and J 9 bases; bases outside gene matches: 9.

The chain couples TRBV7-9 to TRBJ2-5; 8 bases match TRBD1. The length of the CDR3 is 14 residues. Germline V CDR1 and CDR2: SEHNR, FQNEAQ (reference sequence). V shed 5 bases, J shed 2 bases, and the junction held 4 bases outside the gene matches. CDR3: CASSLGTGQETQYF. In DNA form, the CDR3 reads TGTGCCAGCAGCCTTGGGACAGGACAAGAGACCCAGTACTTC.

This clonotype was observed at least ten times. CDR3 residues: CASSFPRYGLAGGLDTQYF. CDR3 nucleotides: TGTGCCAGCAGCTTTCCGCGTTACGGACTAGCGGGGGGCCTAGATACGCAGTATTTT. The gene calls are TRBV7-9 and TRBJ2-3; 14 nucleotides agree with TRBD2. The CDR3 extends over 19 amino acids. Trimming at V came to 3 bases and at J to 5 bases, leaving 13 bases not matched to a gene. Germline V gene data show CDR1 as SEHNR and CDR2 as FQNEAQ (reference sequence). Variable domain in full (rest from reference TRBV7-9 and TRBJ2-3): DTGVSQNPRHKITKRGQNVTFRCDPISEHNRLYWYRQTLGQGPEFLTYFQNEAQLEKSRLLSDRFSAERPKGSFSTLEIQRTEQGDSAMYLCASSFPRYGLAGGLDTQYFGPGTRLTVL.

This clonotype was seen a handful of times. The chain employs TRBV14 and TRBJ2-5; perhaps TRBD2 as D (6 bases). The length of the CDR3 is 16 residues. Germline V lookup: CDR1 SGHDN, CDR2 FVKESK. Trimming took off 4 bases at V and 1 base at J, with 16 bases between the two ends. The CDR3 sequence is CASSPRVSGPQETQYF. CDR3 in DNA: TGTGCCAGCAGCCCCCGAGTTAGCGGACCCCAAGAGACCCAGTACTTC. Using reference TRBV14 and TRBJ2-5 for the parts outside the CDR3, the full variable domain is EAGVTQFPSHSVIEKGQTVTLRCDPISGHDNLYWYRRVMGKEIKFLLHFVKESKQDESGMPNNRFLAERTGGTYSTLKVQPAELEDSGVYFCASSPRVSGPQETQYFGPGTRLLVL.

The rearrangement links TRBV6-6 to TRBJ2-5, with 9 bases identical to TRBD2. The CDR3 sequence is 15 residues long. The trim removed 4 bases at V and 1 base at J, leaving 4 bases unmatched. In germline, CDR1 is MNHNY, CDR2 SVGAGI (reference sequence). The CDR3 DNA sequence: TGTGCCAGCAGTTTCCTAGCGGGGTCCCAAGAGACCCAGTACTTC. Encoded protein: CASSFLAGSQETQYF.

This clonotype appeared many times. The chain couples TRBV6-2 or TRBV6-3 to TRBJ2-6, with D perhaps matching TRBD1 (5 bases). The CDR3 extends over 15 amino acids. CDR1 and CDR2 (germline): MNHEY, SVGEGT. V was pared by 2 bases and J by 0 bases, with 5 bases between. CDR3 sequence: CASSYGASGANVLTF. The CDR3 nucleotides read TGTGCCAGCAGTTACGGGGCCTCTGGGGCCAACGTCCTGACTTTC.

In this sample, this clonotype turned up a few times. CDR3 bases: TGCAGCGTTGACAGCTTGAACACTGAAGCTTTCTTT. Amino acids: CSVDSLNTEAFF. J is TRBJ1-1 and V is TRBV29-1, with D unresolved. The length of the CDR3 is 12 residues. Germline-derived CDR1 and CDR2 are SQVTM and ANQGSEA. Trimming cost V 3 bases and J 0 bases, with 5 bases left between them.

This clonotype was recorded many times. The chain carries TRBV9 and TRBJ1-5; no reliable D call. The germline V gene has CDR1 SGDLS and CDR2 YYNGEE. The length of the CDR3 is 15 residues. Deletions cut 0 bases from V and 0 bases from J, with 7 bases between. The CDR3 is CASSVAGYSNQPQHF. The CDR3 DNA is TGTGCCAGCAGCGTAGCGGGTTATAGCAATCAGCCCCAGCATTTT.

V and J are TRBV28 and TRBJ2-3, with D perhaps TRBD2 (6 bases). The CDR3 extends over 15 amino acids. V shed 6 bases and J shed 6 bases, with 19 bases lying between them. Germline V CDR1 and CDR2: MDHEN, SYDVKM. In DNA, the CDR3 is TGTGCCAGCAGCTTGGTCCCGACTCGGGGGGATACGCAGTATTTT. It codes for CASSLVPTRGDTQYF.

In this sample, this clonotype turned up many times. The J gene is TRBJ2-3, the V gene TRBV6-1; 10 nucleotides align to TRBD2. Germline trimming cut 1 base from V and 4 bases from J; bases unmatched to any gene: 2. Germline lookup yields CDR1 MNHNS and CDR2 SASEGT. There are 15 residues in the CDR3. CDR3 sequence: CASSEEAGGPDTQYF. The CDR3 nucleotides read TGTGCCAGCAGTGAAGAAGCGGGGGGGCCAGATACGCAGTATTTT.

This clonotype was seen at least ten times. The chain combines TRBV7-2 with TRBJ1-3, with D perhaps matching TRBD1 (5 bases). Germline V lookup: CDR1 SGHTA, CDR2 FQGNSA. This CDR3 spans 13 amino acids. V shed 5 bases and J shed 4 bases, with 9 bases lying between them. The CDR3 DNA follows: TGTGCCAGCAGCCCTCAGGGCGGAAACACCATATATTTT. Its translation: CASSPQGGNTIYF.

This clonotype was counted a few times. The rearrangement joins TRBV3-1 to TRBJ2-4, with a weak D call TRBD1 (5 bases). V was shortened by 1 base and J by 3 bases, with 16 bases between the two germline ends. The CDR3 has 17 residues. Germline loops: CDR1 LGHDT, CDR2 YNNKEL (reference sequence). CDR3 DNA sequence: TGTGCCAGCAGCCAAGGCCTCCTCAGGACAAACAAAAACATTCAGTACTTC. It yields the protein CASSQGLLRTNKNIQYF.

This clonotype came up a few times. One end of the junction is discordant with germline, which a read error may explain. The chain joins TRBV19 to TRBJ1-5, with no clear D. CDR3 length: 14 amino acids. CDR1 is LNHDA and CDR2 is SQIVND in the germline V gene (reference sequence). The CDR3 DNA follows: TGTGCCAGTAGTCCGCAAATTAGCAATCGGCCCCAGCATTTT. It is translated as CASSPQISNRPQHF.

The DNA of the CDR3 is TGTGCCAGCAGGGGCAACCACGAGCAGTACTTC. Its protein is CASRGNHEQYF. The genes are TRBV3-1 and TRBJ2-7; D is unresolved. Looked up from germline, CDR1 is LGHDT and CDR2 is YNNKEL (reference sequence). Trimming took off 6 bases at V and 5 bases at J, with 8 bases between the two ends. The CDR3 consists of 11 residues.

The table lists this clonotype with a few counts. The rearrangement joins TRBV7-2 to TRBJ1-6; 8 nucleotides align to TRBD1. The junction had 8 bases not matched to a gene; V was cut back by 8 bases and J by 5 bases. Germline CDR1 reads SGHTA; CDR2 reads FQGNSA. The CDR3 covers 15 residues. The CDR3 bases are TGTGCCAGCCGGGCCCAGACAGGGGATAATTCACCCCTCCACTTT. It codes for CASRAQTGDNSPLHF.

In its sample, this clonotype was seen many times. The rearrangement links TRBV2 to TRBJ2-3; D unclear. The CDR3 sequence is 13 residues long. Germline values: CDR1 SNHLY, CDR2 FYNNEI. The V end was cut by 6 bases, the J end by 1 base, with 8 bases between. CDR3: CASRARRTDTQYF. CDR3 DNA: TGTGCCAGCAGGGCCCGTCGCACAGATACGCAGTATTTT.

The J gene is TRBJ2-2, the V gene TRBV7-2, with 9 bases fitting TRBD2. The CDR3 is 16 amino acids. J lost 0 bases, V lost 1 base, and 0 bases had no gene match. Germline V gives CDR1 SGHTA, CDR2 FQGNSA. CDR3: CASSLGLAANTGELFF. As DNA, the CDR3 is TGTGCCAGCAGCTTAGGACTAGCGGCGAACACCGGGGAGCTGTTTTTT.

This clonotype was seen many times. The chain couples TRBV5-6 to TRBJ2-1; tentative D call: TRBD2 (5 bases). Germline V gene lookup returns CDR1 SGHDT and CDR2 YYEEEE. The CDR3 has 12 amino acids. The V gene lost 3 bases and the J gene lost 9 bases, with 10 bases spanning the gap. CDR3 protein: CASSSWSGEQFF. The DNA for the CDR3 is TGTGCCAGCAGCTCGTGGAGCGGTGAGCAGTTCTTC.

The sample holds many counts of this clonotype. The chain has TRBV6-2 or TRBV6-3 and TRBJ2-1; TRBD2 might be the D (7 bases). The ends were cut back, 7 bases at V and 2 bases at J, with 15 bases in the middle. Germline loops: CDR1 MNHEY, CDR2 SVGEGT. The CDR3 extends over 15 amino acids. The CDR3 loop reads CASNDQGRAYNEQFF. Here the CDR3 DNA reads TGTGCCAGCAACGATCAGGGGAGGGCCTACAATGAGCAGTTCTTC.

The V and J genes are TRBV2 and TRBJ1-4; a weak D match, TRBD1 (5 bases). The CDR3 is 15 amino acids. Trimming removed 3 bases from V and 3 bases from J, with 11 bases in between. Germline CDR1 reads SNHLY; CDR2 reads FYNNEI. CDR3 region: CASSDREYANEKLFF. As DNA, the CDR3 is TGTGCCAGCAGTGACAGGGAATATGCTAATGAAAAACTGTTTTTT.

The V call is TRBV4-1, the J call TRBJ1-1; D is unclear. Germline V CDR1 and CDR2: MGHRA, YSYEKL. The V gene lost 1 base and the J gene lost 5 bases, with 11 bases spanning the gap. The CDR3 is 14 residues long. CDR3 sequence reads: CASSQGGPGTEAFF. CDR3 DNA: TGCGCCAGCAGCCAAGGTGGCCCTGGGACTGAAGCTTTCTTT.

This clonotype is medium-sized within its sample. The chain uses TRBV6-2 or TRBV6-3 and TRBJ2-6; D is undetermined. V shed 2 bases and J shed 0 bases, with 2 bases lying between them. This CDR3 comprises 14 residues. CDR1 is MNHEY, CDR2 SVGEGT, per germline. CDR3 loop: CASSYSSGANVLTF. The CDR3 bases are TGTGCCAGCAGTTACAGCTCTGGGGCCAACGTCCTGACTTTC.